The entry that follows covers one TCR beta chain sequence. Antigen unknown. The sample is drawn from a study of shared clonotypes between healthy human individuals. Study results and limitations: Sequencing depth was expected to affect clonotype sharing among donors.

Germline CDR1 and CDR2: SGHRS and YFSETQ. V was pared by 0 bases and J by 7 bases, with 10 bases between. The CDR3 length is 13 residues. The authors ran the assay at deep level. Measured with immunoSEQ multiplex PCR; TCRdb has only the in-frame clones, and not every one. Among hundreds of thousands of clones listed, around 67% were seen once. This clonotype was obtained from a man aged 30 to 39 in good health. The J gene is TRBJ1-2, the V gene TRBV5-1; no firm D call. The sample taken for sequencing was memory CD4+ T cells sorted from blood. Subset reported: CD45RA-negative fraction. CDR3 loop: CASSLGAPGGYTF. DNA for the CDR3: TGCGCCAGCAGCTTGGGGGCGCCAGGTGGCTACACCTTC.